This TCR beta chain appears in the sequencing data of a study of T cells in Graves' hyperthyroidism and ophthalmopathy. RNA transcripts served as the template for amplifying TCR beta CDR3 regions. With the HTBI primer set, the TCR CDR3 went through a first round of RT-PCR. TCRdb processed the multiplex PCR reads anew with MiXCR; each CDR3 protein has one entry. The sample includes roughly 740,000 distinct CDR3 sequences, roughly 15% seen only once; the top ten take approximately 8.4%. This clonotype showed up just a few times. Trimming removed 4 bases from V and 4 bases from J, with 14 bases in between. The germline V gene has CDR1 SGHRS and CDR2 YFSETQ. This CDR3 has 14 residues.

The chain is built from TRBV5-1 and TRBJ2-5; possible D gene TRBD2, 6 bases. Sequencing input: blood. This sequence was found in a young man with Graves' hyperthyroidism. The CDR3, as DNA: TGCGCCAGCAGCCAGCAGGGAGGTGGAGAGACCCAGTACTTC. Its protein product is CASSQQGGGETQYF. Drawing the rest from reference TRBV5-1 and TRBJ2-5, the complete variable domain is KAGVTQTPRYLIKTRGQQVTLSCSPISGHRSVSWYQQTPGQGLQFLFEYFSETQRNKGNFPGRFSGRQFSNSRSEMNVSTLELGDSALYLCASSQQGGGETQYFGPGTRLLVL.